Following are 17 T cell receptor delta chains from one sample sequenced in a study of Vδ1+ human thymocytes. Findings and limits, study-wide: Thymic TRG and TRD repertoires appeared highly polyclonal, with Gaussian CDR3 length distributions.

The template was reverse-transcribed extracted RNA. Pooled V-gene forward primers with one constant-region reverse primer generated the CDR3 amplicons by multiplex PCR. TCRdb re-identified clones in the multiplex PCR reads via CATT. The data show about 73,000 delta-chain clones, about 35% seen once. For these TCRs, the target antigens are not known. Source material: Vdelta1+ gamma-delta thymocytes from the thymus. The subset: FACS-sorted CD3+ TCRalphabeta- TCRVdelta1+ TCRVdelta2- thymocytes. Receptor source: a boy under two years old who had congenital heart surgery.

This clone appeared a few times. The rearrangement uses TRDV1 and TRDJ1; TRDD3 matches 9 bases. The germline V gene encodes CDR1 TSWWSYY and CDR2 QGS. The trim removed 1 base at V and 6 bases at J, leaving 15 bases unmatched. This CDR3 comprises 18 residues. The DNA of the CDR3 is TGTGCTCTTGGGGAACCAGAAGTAGGGGACTGGGGGAGAAATAAACTCATCTTT. Protein sequence: CALGEPEVGDWGRNKLIF.

This clone was seen only a few times. This chain links TRDV1 with TRDJ1; D is uncertain. Trimming removed 5 bases from V and 0 bases from J, with 16 bases in between. The CDR3 is made up of 16 amino acids. Germline loops: CDR1 TSWWSYY, CDR2 QGS. The chain's CDR3 is CALGIPPLQYTDKLIF. CDR3 DNA: TGTGCTCTTGGGATACCCCCCCTCCAGTACACCGATAAACTCATCTTT.

Notes on this clone: Other DNA sequences in the sample encode the same CDR3. This sequence joins TRDV1 and TRDJ1, with 11 positions matching TRDD3. In germline, CDR1 is TSWWSYY, CDR2 QGS. The CDR3 covers 23 residues. V lost 0 bases, J lost 3 bases, and 24 bases stayed unmatched. The CDR3 loop reads CALGELGDGIGGYGFVLADKLIF. Here the CDR3 DNA reads TGTGCTCTTGGGGAACTCGGGGACGGAATTGGGGGATACGGTTTTGTTTTGGCCGATAAACTCATCTTT.

The chain recombines TRDV1 with TRDJ1; D is unclear. The CDR3 spans 18 residues. V was trimmed by 3 bases and J by 0 bases, leaving 20 bases between them. Germline CDR1 is TSWWSYY and CDR2 is QGS. CDR3 sequence reads: CALGDRPVLGDHTDKLIF. CDR3 nucleotide sequence: TGTGCTCTTGGGGACCGGCCGGTGCTCGGTGACCACACCGATAAACTCATCTTT.

The rearrangement links TRDV1 to TRDJ1, with 7 bases that match TRDD3. The junction had 29 bases not matched to a gene; V was cut back by 4 bases and J by 3 bases. Germline CDR1 is TSWWSYY and CDR2 is QGS. The CDR3 sequence is 22 residues long. CDR3 sequence (DNA): TGTGCTCTTGGGGGAGCACCACCCTACGTCCCGTACTGGGGATCCGACCCCGATAAACTCATCTTT. Protein sequence: CALGGAPPYVPYWGSDPDKLIF.

J is TRDJ1 and V is TRDV1, with 7 bases identical to TRDD3. CDR3 size: 29 residues. Germline assignment: CDR1 TSWWSYY and CDR2 QGS. Trimming removed 7 bases from V and 1 base from J; junction bases left unmatched: 51. Here the CDR3 reads CALALMQRGPNPLTYWGFFGGLGTDKLIF. In DNA form, the CDR3 reads TGTGCTCTTGCCCTAATGCAAAGGGGTCCTAACCCTTTGACCTACTGGGGATTCTTCGGTGGGTTAGGCACCGATAAACTCATCTTT.

The chain carries TRDV2 and TRDJ1, with TRDD3 identical over 12 bases. Germline V gene sequence: CDR1 GEAIGNYY, CDR2 EKD. The junction had 15 bases not matched to a gene; V was cut back by 9 bases and J by 2 bases. There are 17 residues in the CDR3. In DNA, the CDR3 is TGTGCCACCGACTGGGGGATACTCGAGTTTGGGACCGATAAACTCATCTTT. Residues: CATDWGILEFGTDKLIF.

The chain is built from TRDV1 and TRDJ1; D perhaps matches TRDD3 (9 bases). The CDR3 is made up of 23 amino acids. The germline CDR1 and CDR2 sequences are TSWWSYY and QGS. Trimming took off 3 bases at V and 0 bases at J, with 35 bases between the two ends. The CDR3 here is CALGEPGSASYFAGGSHTDKLIF. The CDR3 nucleotides are TGTGCTCTTGGGGAGCCAGGATCCGCTTCCTACTTCGCTGGGGGATCCCACACCGATAAACTCATCTTT.

This clone has a count of ten or more. V usage is TRDV2 and J usage is TRDJ1, with 10 nucleotides matching TRDD3. The V gene's germline CDR1 is GEAIGNYY and CDR2 EKD. Trimming cost V 2 bases and J 0 bases; bases outside gene matches: 23. This CDR3 contains 22 residues. In nucleotides, the CDR3 is TGTGCCTGTGACATCTACTGGGGGATCCTACCTAGCCCTGACACGTACACCGATAAACTCATCTTT. Encoded protein: CACDIYWGILPSPDTYTDKLIF.

This clone was counted a few times. The V and J genes are TRDV2 and TRDJ1; D is tentatively TRDD2 or TRDD3 (5 bases each). The V gene's germline CDR1 is GEAIGNYY and CDR2 EKD. Trimming cost V 0 bases and J 1 base, with 17 bases left between them. CDR3 size: 17 residues. The CDR3 nucleotides are TGTGCCTGTGACACCGCCCTACGCCAGGGGGGCACCGATAAACTCATCTTT. This encodes CACDTALRQGGTDKLIF.

The gene calls are TRDV1 and TRDJ1; 11 bases are a match to TRDD3. J gave up 3 bases and V 7 bases, and 31 bases lay outside the gene matches. The CDR3 extends over 23 amino acids. Germline V CDR1 and CDR2: TSWWSYY, QGS. The CDR3 DNA sequence: TGTGCTCTTGCCTTGGTGTATCCAGCCTTCCTACTTGGGGGATACGTGGGACCCGATAAACTCATCTTT. Translation: CALALVYPAFLLGGYVGPDKLIF.

This chain joins TRDV1 and TRDJ1; 7 nucleotides align to TRDD3. Trimming cost V 2 bases and J 2 bases; bases outside gene matches: 26. The CDR3 length is 22 residues. The V gene's germline CDR1 is TSWWSYY and CDR2 QGS. The CDR3 DNA sequence: TGTGCTCTTGGGGAAATGGCCCTCCCGGCCTACGGCTGGGGGGTTCGGACCGATAAACTCATCTTT. Protein product: CALGEMALPAYGWGVRTDKLIF.

The V call is TRDV1, the J call TRDJ1; D possibly corresponds to TRDD3 (8 bases). Germline CDR1 reads TSWWSYY; CDR2 reads QGS. This CDR3 has 21 amino acids. V was pared by 0 bases and J by 3 bases, with 29 bases between. The CDR3 loop is CALGELELPSLLGVYADKLIF. CDR3 sequence (DNA): TGTGCTCTTGGGGAACTTGAACTTCCTAGCTTACTGGGGGTGTACGCCGATAAACTCATCTTT.

This clone showed up just once. This sequence joins TRDV1 and TRDJ1, with 8 bases matching TRDD3. From germline, CDR1 is TSWWSYY and CDR2 QGS. The trim removed 4 bases at V and 0 bases at J, leaving 22 bases unmatched. This CDR3 region has 21 residues. CDR3 sequence: CALGVFPPRYWGLEHTDKLIF. Written as DNA, the CDR3 is TGTGCTCTTGGGGTGTTCCCGCCCCGCTACTGGGGGTTAGAACACACCGATAAACTCATCTTT.

The genes are TRDV1 and TRDJ1; 9 bases match TRDD3. Per germline, CDR1 TSWWSYY and CDR2 QGS. There are 23 residues in the CDR3. Losses at the gene ends were 2 bases for V and 5 bases for J; bases not matched to a gene: 30. This CDR3 is CALGEVPTPHLTGGVPLIDKLIF. Here the CDR3 DNA reads TGTGCTCTTGGGGAAGTTCCTACTCCTCACCTAACTGGGGGAGTCCCCCTTATTGATAAACTCATCTTT.

This clone was seen only a few times. V gene TRDV1 combines with J gene TRDJ1, with unresolved D. CDR1 is TSWWSYY, CDR2 QGS, per germline. The CDR3 consists of 20 residues. The V and J ends lost 1 base and 0 bases respectively, with 24 bases between them. The DNA for the CDR3 is TGTGCTCTTGGGGAACCCCCACCGACTCTACGAACCCCAGACACCGATAAACTCATCTTT. Its protein is CALGEPPPTLRTPDTDKLIF.

The chain uses TRDV3 and TRDJ1; D is perhaps TRDD2 (8 bases). There are 16 residues in the CDR3. Per germline, CDR1 TVYSNPD and CDR2 GDNSRS (reference sequence). Between the trimmed V and J ends, which lost 3 bases and 3 bases, there was a span of 23 bases. The CDR3 is CAFFLHVLGISDKLIF. DNA for the CDR3: TGTGCCTTCTTCCTACACGTACTGGGGATATCCGATAAACTCATCTTT. The whole variable domain, remainder taken from reference TRDV3 and TRDJ1, is CDKVTQSSPDQTVASGSEVVLLCTYDTVYSNPDLFWYRIRPDYSFQFVFYGDNSRSEGADFTQGRFSVKHILTQKAFHLVISPVRTEDSATYYCAFFLHVLGISDKLIFGKGTRVTVEP.